A single sample gave rise to the 16 T cell receptor beta chains below, sequenced in a study of spatial heterogeneity in lung cancer. Via MiXCR, TCRdb re-called the 5' RACE reads, giving one row per CDR3 protein. Of roughly 25,000 distinct CDR3 sequences in the sample, 9.5% to 15% were seen once. Described time point: sample taken at primary tumor resection. Whole RNA from tumor, nontumor lung or frozen PBMC was sequenced unsorted. Specimen: PBMCs, collected at surgery. Every receptor here comes from a female donor with early-stage non-small cell lung cancer.

This clonotype was found many times. This chain links TRBV12-3 or TRBV12-4 with TRBJ1-6, with TRBD1 as a possible D gene (5 bases). The CDR3 totals 14 residues. V was trimmed by 6 bases and J by 13 bases, leaving 19 bases between them. The DNA of the CDR3 is TGTGCCAGCAGCCGGGGGGATTCCCGGGGGCCCCTCCACTTT. This codes for CASSRGDSRGPLHF.

This clonotype was seen repeatedly, ten times or more. The rearrangement joins TRBV3-1 to TRBJ1-1, with D unresolved. V was pared by 4 bases and J by 5 bases, with 11 bases between. This CDR3 spans 13 amino acids. The germline gives CDR1 LGHDT, CDR2 YNNKEL (reference sequence). CDR3 residues: CASSLQRSTEAFF. CDR3 bases: TGTGCCAGCAGCCTCCAACGAAGTACTGAAGCTTTCTTT.

This clonotype appeared many times. This chain joins TRBV7-2 and TRBJ1-1; D is undetermined. CDR3 size: 14 residues. The germline V gene has CDR1 SGHTA and CDR2 FQGNSA. Trimming left V 0 bases short and J 1 base short, with 6 bases between. The CDR3 nucleotides are TGTGCCAGCAGCTTAGCCCCAGAGAACACTGAAGCTTTCTTT. Encoded protein: CASSLAPENTEAFF.

This clonotype appeared many times. This chain connects TRBV3-1 to TRBJ2-5; 9 positions match TRBD1. The length of the CDR3 is 14 residues. Germline CDR1 is LGHDT and CDR2 is YNNKEL (reference sequence). The V gene end was trimmed by 5 bases and the J gene end by 1 base; junction bases not matched to a gene: 2. The CDR3: CASSKGQGQETQYF. The DNA of the CDR3 is TGTGCCAGCAGCAAGGGACAGGGCCAAGAGACCCAGTACTTC.

The chain employs TRBV20-1 and TRBJ2-6, with 8 bases that match TRBD1. The CDR3 consists of 16 residues. The germline V gene encodes CDR1 DFQATT and CDR2 SNEGSKA (reference sequence). V lost 5 bases and J lost 1; bases outside the gene matches: 7. The CDR3 protein is CSAPRQGRSGANVLTF. CDR3 sequence (DNA): TGCAGTGCTCCCAGACAGGGGAGGTCTGGGGCCAACGTCCTGACTTTC.

This clonotype was recorded at least ten times. The V call is TRBV9, the J call TRBJ2-7; D gene unclear. Trimming removed 1 base from V and 5 bases from J, with 16 bases in between. Germline CDR1 is SGDLS and CDR2 is YYNGEE. The CDR3 totals 15 residues. The CDR3 loop is CASSVKAALVDEQYV. CDR3 bases: TGTGCCAGCAGCGTAAAGGCAGCGTTAGTGGACGAGCAGTACGTC.

A word on this clonotype: At one end, the junction sequence differs from germline, possibly due to a read error. This chain joins TRBV24-1 and TRBJ2-7, with 7 bases identical to TRBD2. Germline V gives CDR1 KGHDR, CDR2 SFDVKD. The CDR3 length is 15 residues. The CDR3 sequence: CDTSDPLAAAYEQYF. The CDR3 DNA is TGTGACACCAGTGATCCGCTAGCGGCCGCCTACGAGCAGTACTTC.

With respect to this clonotype: This may be a read error, as it is one base from a much larger clone. This sequence joins TRBV6-2 or TRBV6-3 and TRBJ1-2; no definite D call. Trimming shortened V by 7 bases and J by 0 bases, and 18 bases separated the two germline ends. The CDR3 totals 16 residues. The germline V gene has CDR1 MNHEY and CDR2 SVGEGT. DNA for the CDR3: TGTGCCAGCATTCATTACCCAGGTAGAGCTAACTATGGCTACACCTTC. Translated, it gives CASIHYPGRANYGYTF.

The table lists this clonotype with a few counts. The V and J genes are TRBV5-4 and TRBJ1-6; D not resolved. Germline CDR1 reads SGHNT; CDR2 reads YYREEE (reference sequence). The CDR3 covers 12 residues. Between the trimmed V and J ends, which lost 2 bases and 7 bases, there was a span of 4 bases. The CDR3 protein is CASSFENSPLHF. The CDR3 coding sequence is TGTGCCAGCAGCTTCGAGAATTCACCCCTCCACTTT.

This clonotype was seen repeatedly, ten times or more. The chain carries TRBV6-2 or TRBV6-3 and TRBJ2-3, with 7 bases fitting TRBD2. This CDR3 region has 15 residues. CDR1 is MNHEY and CDR2 is SVGEGT in the germline V gene. The trim removed 5 bases at V and 2 bases at J, leaving 7 bases unmatched. CDR3 bases: TGTGCCAGCAGTACCCGAGCGGGACCCACAGATACGCAGTATTTT. Translating gives CASSTRAGPTDTQYF.

This clonotype showed up many times. V gene TRBV19 combines with J gene TRBJ2-7; D possibly matches TRBD1 or TRBD2 (5 bases each). V gave up 3 bases and J gave up 2 bases, with 14 bases separating them. There are 15 residues in the CDR3. Germline CDR1 is LNHDA and CDR2 is SQIVND (reference sequence). CDR3 DNA sequence: TGTGCCAGTAGTATTTGGGGGACCGAACCCTACGAGCAGTACGTC. Protein product: CASSIWGTEPYEQYV.

This clonotype was seen a few times. The chain has TRBV30 and TRBJ2-2; no firm D call. Germline CDR1 GTSNPN, CDR2 SVGIG (reference sequence). V was shortened by 4 bases and J by 7 bases, with 7 bases between the two germline ends. The CDR3 is 11 residues long. The CDR3 nucleotides read TGTGCCTGGAATAAGAACGGGGAGCTGTTTTTT. Encoded protein: CAWNKNGELFF.

On this clonotype: One junction end disagrees with the germline gene, perhaps due to a read error. The V and J genes are TRBV16 and TRBJ1-5; TRBD1 might be the D (5 bases). The germline V gene has CDR1 KGHSY and CDR2 FQNENV. The CDR3 covers 14 residues. CDR3 sequence reads: CAGSRIGGDQPQHF. CDR3 nucleotides: TGTGCCGGCAGCCGAATCGGGGGGGATCAGCCCCAGCATTTT.

This clonotype occurred many times. The chain is built from TRBV7-8 and TRBJ2-3, with D unresolved. The CDR3 runs to 15 residues. Trimming shortened V by 1 base and J by 3 bases, and 11 bases separated the two germline ends. Germline CDR1 and CDR2: SGHVS and FQNEAQ. CDR3 DNA: TGTGCCAGCAGCTTAGATTGGATATCGACAGATACGCAGTATTTT. Amino acids: CASSLDWISTDTQYF.

There are many counts of this clonotype. The V and J genes are TRBV12-3 or TRBV12-4 and TRBJ2-3; no clear D gene. V was pared by 6 bases and J by 0 bases, with 4 bases between. CDR3 length: 12 amino acids. The CDR3 reads CASSGSTDTQYF. CDR3 in DNA: TGTGCCAGCAGCGGAAGCACAGATACGCAGTATTTT.

This clonotype was counted many times. The chain joins TRBV29-1 to TRBJ2-1; 7 bases are a match to TRBD1. The V segment lost 3 bases and the J segment 7 bases; nucleotides outside the gene matches: 9. Germline lookup yields CDR1 SQVTM and CDR2 ANQGSEA. The length of the CDR3 is 14 residues. The CDR3 loop is CSVDVTGLGNEQFF. CDR3 nucleotides: TGCAGCGTTGATGTGACAGGGTTAGGTAATGAGCAGTTCTTC.